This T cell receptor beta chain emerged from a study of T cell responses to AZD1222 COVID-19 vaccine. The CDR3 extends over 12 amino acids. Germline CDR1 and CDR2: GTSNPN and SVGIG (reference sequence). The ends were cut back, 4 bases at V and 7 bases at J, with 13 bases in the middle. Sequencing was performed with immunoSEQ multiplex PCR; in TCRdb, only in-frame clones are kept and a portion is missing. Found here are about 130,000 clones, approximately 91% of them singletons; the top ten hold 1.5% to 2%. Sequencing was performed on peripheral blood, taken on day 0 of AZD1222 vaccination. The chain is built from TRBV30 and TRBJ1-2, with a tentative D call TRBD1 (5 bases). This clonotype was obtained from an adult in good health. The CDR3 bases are TGTGCCTGGATAGGTCTGGGGCCTGGCTACACCTTC. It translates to CAWIGLGPGYTF.